Listed below are T cell receptor beta chains from one sample, sequenced in a study of blood T cell repertoires in COVID-19. Produced via immunoSEQ multiplex PCR; TCRdb's table is partial and in-frame only. The table lists around 55,000 clones, 90% of them singletons, with 1.4% in the top ten. The sample was peripheral blood. The receptors shown here come from a man in his 60s with acute or convalescent COVID-19. Each CDR3 is given with its conserved first and last residue. D genes are given only for firm matches. Where a row states a size, it is once, few, many or the class of an expanded clone; other rows omit it.

D | size | J | V | DNA | CDR3
TRBD1 | . | TRBJ1-2 | TRBV24-1 | TGTGCCACCAGTGACAACCTGGGACAGCTTTATGGCTACACCTTC | CATSDNLGQLYGYTF
. | . | TRBJ2-1 | TRBV24-1 | TGTGCCACCAGTGATTGGGGGGAAGGGACCGGGGGTGAGCAGTTCTTC | CATSDWGEGTGGEQFF
TRBD2 | . | TRBJ2-1 | TRBV19 | TGTGCCAGTACCGCCGGTACTAGCGGGAGCCGGCAGTTCTTC | CASTAGTSGSRQFF
. | . | TRBJ2-2 | TRBV28 | TGTGCCAGCAGTCCCCGAACAGGCACCGCCGGCCGGGAGCTGTTTTTT | CASSPRTGTAGRELFF
. | once | TRBJ1-5 | TRBV27 | TGTGCCAGCAGTTTGGTAAAGGGGGTCGGACAGCCCCAGCATTTT | CASSLVKGVGQPQHF
TRBD1 | . | TRBJ1-2 | TRBV2 | TGTGCCAGCAGTGAGAGGGGGGGTGAGACAGGGGCCTATGGCTACACCTTC | CASSERGGETGAYGYTF
. | once | TRBJ1-1 | TRBV7-3 | TGTGCCAGCAGCTTACGGACAGACACTGAAGCTTTCTTT | CASSLRTDTEAFF
TRBD1 | . | TRBJ2-2 | TRBV2 | TGTGCCAGACGAGGGACAGGGAGGACCGGGGAGCTGTTTTTT | CARRGTGRTGELFF
. | . | TRBJ1-2 | TRBV28 | TGTGCCAGCACGGGGGGAACTAACTATGGCTACACCTTC | CASTGGTNYGYTF
. | . | TRBJ2-5 | TRBV3-1/TRBV3-2 | TGTGCCAGCAGCCAATGGCTCGCGGGAGAGACCCAGTACTTC | CASSQWLAGETQYF
TRBD1 | . | TRBJ2-1 | TRBV7-9 | TGTGCCAGCAGCCTCCTCCTGGGACAGGGCTACAATGAGCAGTTCTTC | CASSLLLGQGYNEQFF
TRBD1 | . | TRBJ1-3 | TRBV7-9 | TGTGCCAGCAGCTGGGGACAGGGTGGAGGAAACACCATATATTTT | CASSWGQGGGNTIYF
TRBD1 | . | TRBJ2-5 | TRBV28 | TGTGCCAGCAGAACCGGACAGGAGAAAGAGACCCAGTACTTC | CASRTGQEKETQYF
. | . | TRBJ1-1 | TRBV19 | TGTGCCAGTAGTATTGATTTCGGTGGGGGGACTGAAGCTTTCTTT | CASSIDFGGGTEAFF
TRBD1 | . | TRBJ2-7 | TRBV6-1 | TGTGCCAGCAGTGAAGCTGGGACAGGCCTTTACGAGCAGTACTTC | CASSEAGTGLYEQYF
. | . | TRBJ2-7 | TRBV6-1 | TGTGCCAGCAGTGACGAGCGGAGACGCTCCTACGAGCAGTACTTC | CASSDERRRSYEQYF
TRBD1 | . | TRBJ1-5 | TRBV27 | TGTGCCAGCAGTCTCGGGACAGGGGGACAGCCCCAGCATTTT | CASSLGTGGQPQHF
TRBD2 | . | TRBJ2-1 | TRBV5-1 | TGCGCCAGCAAACCGGTAGCGGGAGCTTCTGAGCAGTTCTTC | CASKPVAGASEQFF
. | few | TRBJ1-6 | TRBV14 | TGTGCCAGCAGCCAGTCGCTCCGGGAAAATTCACCCCTCCACTTT | CASSQSLRENSPLHF
. | . | TRBJ2-7 | TRBV5-6 | TGTGCCAGCAGCTTGGCTACCTACGAGCAGTACTTC | CASSLATYEQYF
. | . | TRBJ2-6 | TRBV18 | TGTGCCAGCTCGGCCCGAAGACAGACTGGGGCCAACGTCCTGACTTTC | CASSARRQTGANVLTF
. | . | TRBJ2-1 | TRBV10-3 | TGTGCCATCAGTGACGAGAATGAGCAGTTCTTC | CAISDENEQFF